This TCR beta chain stems from a study of shared clonotypes between healthy human individuals. This CDR3 has 14 residues. CDR1 is SEHNR and CDR2 is FQNEAQ in the germline V gene (reference sequence). V lost 8 bases to trimming and J lost 0 bases, with 12 bases between them. In the original analysis: Filtering differed for immunoSEQ, which gave only junction sequences without quality scores. Method: immunoSEQ multiplex PCR; TCRdb's copy keeps in-frame clones and lacks some. V and J calls and clone size come straight from that table; D and trimming were deduced from the DNA. The table shows roughly 500,000 clones, with less than 80% occurring only once.

The TCR comes from a woman aged 40 to 50 in good health. Some clones in this sample may be carry-over from other donors' samples. The sequenced material came from PBMCs. The genes are TRBV7-9 and TRBJ2-3, with no clear D. The DNA of the CDR3 is TGTGCCAGCCACTCCGGAATTAGCACAGATACGCAGTATTTT. It codes for CASHSGISTDTQYF.